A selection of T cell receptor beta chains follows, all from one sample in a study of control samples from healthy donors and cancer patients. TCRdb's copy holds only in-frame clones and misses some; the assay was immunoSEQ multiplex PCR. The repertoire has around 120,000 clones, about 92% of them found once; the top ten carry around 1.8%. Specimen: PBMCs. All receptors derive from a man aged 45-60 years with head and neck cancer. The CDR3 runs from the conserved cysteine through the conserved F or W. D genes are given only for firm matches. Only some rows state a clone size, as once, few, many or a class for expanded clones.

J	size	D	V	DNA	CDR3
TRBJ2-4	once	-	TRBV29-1	TGCAGCGTTGGAACAGGGTTGAACATTCAGTACTTC	CSVGTGLNIQYF
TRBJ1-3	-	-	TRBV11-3	TGTGCCAGCAGCTTAGGAGGGTCAGGCGGAAACACCATATATTTT	CASSLGGSGGNTIYF
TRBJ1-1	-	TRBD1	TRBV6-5	TGTGCCAGCAGCCGGGACAGGGTTGGCACTGAAGCTTTCTTT	CASSRDRVGTEAFF
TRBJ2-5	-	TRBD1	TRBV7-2	TGTGCCAGCAGCTGGACAGGGTCGGGGGAGACCCAGTACTTC	CASSWTGSGETQYF
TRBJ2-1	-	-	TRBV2	TGTGCCAGCAGGGCTCTAGAGGGGTCCTACAATGAGCAGTTCTTC	CASRALEGSYNEQFF
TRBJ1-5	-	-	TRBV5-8	TGTGCCAGCAGCTTGAGCCCGTCGGGATTCAATCAGCCCCAGCATTTT	CASSLSPSGFNQPQHF
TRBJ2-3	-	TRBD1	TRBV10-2	TGCGCCACCTCCGGGACAGGGTTAGGAGATACGCAGTATTTT	CATSGTGLGDTQYF
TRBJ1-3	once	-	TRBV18	TGTGCCAGCTCATCCTCCCCCGGGACAGGAAACACCATATATTTT	CASSSSPGTGNTIYF
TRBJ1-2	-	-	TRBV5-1	TGCGCCAGCAGCTTGGCCGAACAGGGTCACTATGGCTACACCTTC	CASSLAEQGHYGYTF
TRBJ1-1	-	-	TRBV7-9	TGTGCCAGCAGCTTACGGGCGTCGGACACTGAAGCTTTCTTT	CASSLRASDTEAFF
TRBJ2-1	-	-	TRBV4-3	TGCGCCAGCAGCCAAGAAGATCGACTACCTACAGCTGAGCAGTTCTTC	CASSQEDRLPTAEQFF
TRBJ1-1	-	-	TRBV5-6	TGTGCCAGCAGCTTGGGGGCAGGTACTGAAGCTTTCTTT	CASSLGAGTEAFF
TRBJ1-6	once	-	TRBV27	TGTGCCAGCAGTTTATCGAAGGGAGTCCCCTATAATTCACCCCTCCACTTT	CASSLSKGVPYNSPLHF
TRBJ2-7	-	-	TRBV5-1	TGCGCCAGCACTCTTGGGGCCAGGGCCTACGAGCAGTACTTC	CASTLGARAYEQYF
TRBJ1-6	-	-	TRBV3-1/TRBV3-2	TGTGCCAGCAGCTTTGATGGTAATTCACCCCTCCACTTT	CASSFDGNSPLHF